This TCR beta chain was found in a study of blood T cells in healthy people across ages. Healthy Russian Caucasian donors spanned ages about 6 to 100 years. There are a few counts of this clonotype. Its cognate antigen is unknown. This CDR3 region has 15 residues. V lost 2 bases and J lost 8; bases outside the gene matches: 3. In germline, CDR1 is SEHNR, CDR2 FQNEAQ (reference sequence). Primers used in a second PCR of about 6 to 11 cycles were a sample-barcoded 5' primer and a J-beta primer mix. TCRdb fed the 5' RACE reads into MiXCR, producing one record per CDR3 protein. The repertoire has under 2,000,000 distinct CDR3 sequences, just under 50% of them found once; the top ten carry about 2.1%. General study results and limits: Conclusively comparing naive with antigen-experienced cells was impossible with unsorted PBMCs. Diversity estimates from one million T cells were considered underestimates. Roughly linear age-related decline in beta diversity appeared, significant by age roughly 40.

The TCR comes from a woman in her thirties or forties in good health. The sample taken for sequencing was blood. This chain links TRBV7-9 with TRBJ1-6; TRBD1 matches at 10 bases. CDR3 bases: TGTGCCAGCAGCTTAACGGGGACAGGGGATTCACCCCTCCACTTT. This gives the protein CASSLTGTGDSPLHF.